This TCR beta chain came from a study of OX40 agonist ivuxolimab in advanced cancers. Study details: Patients in the trial were receiving intravenous ivuxolimab every 2 weeks, at doses of 0.01 to 10 mg/kg. The study reported partial responses in three patients: one hepatocellular carcinoma, two cutaneous melanoma.

Of note for this clone: Its antigen is not identified.

Measured with immunoSEQ multiplex PCR; TCRdb has only the in-frame clones, and not every one. The sample yields 43,000 or so clones, 70% to 80% seen once. Regarding the study as a whole: Expanded peripheral T cells had an undetermined antigen specificity.

The sequencing here drew on CD4+ or CD8+ T cells sorted from blood, taken in a trial of the OX40 agonist ivuxolimab. The clonotype comes from an adult with an advanced solid tumor such as melanoma, head and neck, liver or kidney cancer.

CDR3 DNA: TGTGCCAGCAGCAGCGCTAATGAAAAGACCTATGGCTACACCTTC. Protein product: CASSSANEKTYGYTF. The chain recombines TRBV7-6 with TRBJ1-2, with unresolved D. CDR1 and CDR2 (germline): SGHVS, FNYEAQ. The CDR3 runs 15 residues. Deletions cut 5 bases from V and 4 bases from J, with 17 bases between.